The 6 T cell receptor beta chains below were found in one sample sequenced in a study of blood T cell repertoires in COVID-19. TCRdb's copy holds only in-frame clones and misses some; the assay was immunoSEQ multiplex PCR. Among roughly 200,000 clones listed, approximately 78% were seen once. Sequenced material: peripheral blood. Receptor source: a woman of 80 years or more with COVID-19, enrolled during active disease.

V gene TRBV30 combines with J gene TRBJ1-2; D is unresolved. V was pared by 2 bases and J by 3 bases, with 7 bases between. Germline values: CDR1 GTSNPN, CDR2 SVGIG (reference sequence). The CDR3 consists of 12 residues. CDR3 residues: CAWSSGDYGYTF. The CDR3, as DNA: TGTGCCTGGAGTAGCGGGGACTATGGCTACACCTTC. Drawing the rest from reference TRBV30 and TRBJ1-2, the complete variable domain is SQTIHQWPATLVQPVGSPLSLECTVEGTSNPNLYWYRQAAGRGLQLLFYSVGIGQISSEVPQNLSASRPQDRQFILSSKKLLLSDSGFYLCAWSSGDYGYTFGSGTRLTVV.

This clone was seen once. This rearrangement joins TRBV5-1 to TRBJ2-5; TRBD2 might be the D (7 bases). The CDR3 contains 13 residues. V dropped 3 bases and J dropped 5 bases, with 11 bases sitting between them. In germline, CDR1 is SGHRS, CDR2 YFSETQ. The DNA of the CDR3 is TGCGCCAGCAGCTCGGGGGGCGGGGAGACCCAGTACTTC. Protein sequence: CASSSGGGETQYF.

The chain combines TRBV6-5 with TRBJ1-5, with unresolved D. Germline V gives CDR1 MNHEY, CDR2 SVGAGI. The CDR3 spans 14 residues. Trimming cost V 6 bases and J 2 bases, with 11 bases left between them. DNA of the CDR3: TGTGCCAGCAGCCTCGGGAGGGGCAATCAGCCCCAGCATTTT. Protein product: CASSLGRGNQPQHF.

This chain uses TRBV25-1 with TRBJ1-6, with 7 nucleotides matching TRBD1. The CDR3 is made up of 18 amino acids. The V gene's germline CDR1 is MGHDK and CDR2 SYGVNS. V was clipped by 4 bases and J by 0 bases; unmatched bases: 9. The CDR3 reads CASSGGQSWSSYNSPLHF. Written as DNA, the CDR3 is TGTGCCAGCAGTGGGGGACAGTCGTGGAGCTCCTATAATTCACCCCTCCACTTT. Combining the CDR3 with reference TRBV25-1 and TRBJ1-6 gives the whole variable domain EADIYQTPRYLVIGTGKKITLECSQTMGHDKMYWYQQDPGMELHLIHYSYGVNSTEKGDLSSESTVSRIRTEHFPLTLESARPSHTSQYLCASSGGQSWSSYNSPLHFGNGTRLTVT.

This clone was observed a handful of times. The rearrangement links TRBV28 to TRBJ1-6, with D maybe TRBD1 (5 bases). This CDR3 spans 14 amino acids. Trimming pared 5 bases from V and 9 bases from J, leaving 14 bases between. Germline loops: CDR1 MDHEN, CDR2 SYDVKM. In DNA form, the CDR3 reads TGTGCCAGCAGTCTGGCGCGGGACGCTTCACCCCTCCACTTT. Amino acids: CASSLARDASPLHF.

V gene TRBV4-1 combines with J gene TRBJ2-1; 9 nucleotides match TRBD2. The CDR3 is 17 amino acids. The V and J ends lost 5 bases and 1 base, in that order; junction bases with no gene match: 9. Looked up from germline, CDR1 is MGHRA and CDR2 is YSYEKL. The CDR3 DNA follows: TGCGCCAGCAGCTTCCTAGCGGGGCCAACATCCTACAATGAGCAGTTCTTC. Translation gives CASSFLAGPTSYNEQFF.